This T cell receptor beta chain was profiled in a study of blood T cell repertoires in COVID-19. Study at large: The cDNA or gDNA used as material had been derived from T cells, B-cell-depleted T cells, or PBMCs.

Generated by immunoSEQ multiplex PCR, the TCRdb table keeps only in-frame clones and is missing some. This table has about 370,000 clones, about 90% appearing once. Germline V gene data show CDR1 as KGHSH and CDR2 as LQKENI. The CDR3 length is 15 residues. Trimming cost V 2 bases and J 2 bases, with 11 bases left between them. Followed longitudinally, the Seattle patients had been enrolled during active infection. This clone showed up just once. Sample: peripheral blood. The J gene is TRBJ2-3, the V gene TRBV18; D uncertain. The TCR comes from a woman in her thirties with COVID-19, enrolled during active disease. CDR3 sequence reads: CASSPMSLPTDTQYF. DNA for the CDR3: TGTGCCAGCTCACCAATGAGTTTACCCACAGATACGCAGTATTTT. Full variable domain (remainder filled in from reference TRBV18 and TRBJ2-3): NAGVMQNPRHLVRRRGQEARLRCSPMKGHSHVYWYRQLPEEGLKFMVYLQKENIIDESGMPKERFSAEFPKEGPSILRIQQVVRGDSAAYFCASSPMSLPTDTQYFGPGTRLTVL.